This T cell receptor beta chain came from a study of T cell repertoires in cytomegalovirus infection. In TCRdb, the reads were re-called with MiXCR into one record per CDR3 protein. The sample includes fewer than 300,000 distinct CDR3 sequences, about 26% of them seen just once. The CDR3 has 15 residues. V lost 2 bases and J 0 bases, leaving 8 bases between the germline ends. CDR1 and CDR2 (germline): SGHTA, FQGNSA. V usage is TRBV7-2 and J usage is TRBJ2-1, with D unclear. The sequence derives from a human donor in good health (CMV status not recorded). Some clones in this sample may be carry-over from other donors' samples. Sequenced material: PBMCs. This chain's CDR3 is CASSLHLSSYNEQFF. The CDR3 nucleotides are TGTGCCAGCAGCTTACATCTAAGCTCCTACAATGAGCAGTTCTTC.